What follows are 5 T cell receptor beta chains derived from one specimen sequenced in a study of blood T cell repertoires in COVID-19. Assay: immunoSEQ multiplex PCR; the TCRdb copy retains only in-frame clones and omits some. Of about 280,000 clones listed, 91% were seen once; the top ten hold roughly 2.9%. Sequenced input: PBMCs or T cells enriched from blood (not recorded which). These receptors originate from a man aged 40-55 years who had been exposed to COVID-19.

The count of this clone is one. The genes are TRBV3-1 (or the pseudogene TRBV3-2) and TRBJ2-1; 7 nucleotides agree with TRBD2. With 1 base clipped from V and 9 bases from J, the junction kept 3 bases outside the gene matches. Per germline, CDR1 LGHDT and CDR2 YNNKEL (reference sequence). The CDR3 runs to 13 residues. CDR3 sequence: CASSQAGGVEQFF. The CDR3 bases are TGTGCCAGCAGCCAAGCGGGAGGTGTTGAGCAGTTCTTC.

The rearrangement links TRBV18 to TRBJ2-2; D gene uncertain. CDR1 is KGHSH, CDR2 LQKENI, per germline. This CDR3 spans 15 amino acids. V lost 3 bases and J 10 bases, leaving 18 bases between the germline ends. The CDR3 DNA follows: TGTGCCAGCTCACCCACCGGCACCTATGGAGAGGAGCTGTTTTTT. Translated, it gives CASSPTGTYGEELFF.

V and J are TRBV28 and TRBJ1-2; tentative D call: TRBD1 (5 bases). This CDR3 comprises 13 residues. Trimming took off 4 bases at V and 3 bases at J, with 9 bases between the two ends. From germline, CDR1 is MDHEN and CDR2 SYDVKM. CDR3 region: CASSSPGDYGYTF. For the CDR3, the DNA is TGTGCCAGCAGTTCCCCGGGGGACTATGGCTACACCTTC.

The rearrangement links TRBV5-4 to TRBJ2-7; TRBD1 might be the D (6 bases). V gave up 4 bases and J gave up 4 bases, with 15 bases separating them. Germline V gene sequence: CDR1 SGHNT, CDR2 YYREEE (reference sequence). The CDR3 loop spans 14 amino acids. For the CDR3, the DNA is TGTGCCAGCAGCCAACCGGGACATAGGTACGAGCAGTACTTC. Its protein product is CASSQPGHRYEQYF.

CDR3 nucleotide sequence: TGCGCCAGCAGCTCCCACCTCCGGGGCACTGAAGCTTTCTTT. Protein sequence: CASSSHLRGTEAFF. The chain has TRBV4-3 and TRBJ1-1; no reliable D call. Trimming took 5 bases from V and 4 from J, leaving 14 bases between them. Per the germline V gene, CDR1 is LGHNA and CDR2 is YSLEER. This CDR3 contains 14 residues.